The entry that follows covers one T cell receptor beta chain sequence. What it binds is not known. The data belong to a study of cytomegalovirus exposure and HLA in healthy donors. Findings and caveats of the study: Across donors, most TCRs were seen rarely, yet some public ones were widespread. A later analysis linked a missense variant in DCLRE1C to the trimming of TCR beta V and J genes.

In the PCR, 60 Vbeta and 13 Jbeta primers were used. The protocol was immunoSEQ multiplex PCR, while the TCRdb copy is restricted to in-frame clones and leaves out a portion. This table lists fewer than 150,000 clones. There were likely unrecorded immune exposures, though donors were nominally healthy when sampled. The specimen was PBMCs. The sequence came from a man aged 40-50 years in good health and CMV-seronegative.

CDR3 sequence reads: CSGAGQYTEAFF. In nucleotides, the CDR3 is TGCAGCGGGGCGGGACAGTACACTGAAGCTTTCTTT. This sequence joins TRBV29-1 and TRBJ1-1; 7 bases are a match to TRBD1. The CDR3 has 12 amino acids. From germline, CDR1 is SQVTM and CDR2 ANQGSEA. Trimming took 7 bases from V and 3 from J; bases not matched to a gene: 5. The whole variable domain, filled in from reference TRBV29-1 and TRBJ1-1, reads SAVISQKPSRDICQRGTSLTIQCQVDSQVTMMFWYRQQPGQSLTLIATANQGSEATYESGFVIDKFPISRPNLTFSTLTVSNMSPEDSSIYLCSGAGQYTEAFFGQGTRLTVV.